This T cell receptor (beta chain) originates from a study of identical twins. Healthy Caucasians provided all donations. On this clonotype itself: Its antigen remains unidentified.

This CDR3 has 14 amino acids. V was clipped by 1 base and J by 3 bases, with 7 bases between them. Germline CDR1 LNHDA, CDR2 SQIVND (reference sequence). Study-wide results and limits: Zero-insertion results could be subject to partial confounding by invariant MAIT and iNKT cells. With monozygotic twins, out-of-frame TCR alpha sharing exceeded what models estimated.

Unique molecular identifiers were present on the cDNA, which also gained a universal primer site by template switching. MiXCR, applied by TCRdb to the 5' RACE reads, yields one record per CDR3 protein. The sample carries about 220,000 distinct CDR3 sequences, around 6.5% recorded once. The data were also submitted as part of a second study, on T cells expressing NK-cell markers.

Sequencing was carried out using CD8+ T cells sorted from blood. V usage is TRBV19 and J usage is TRBJ2-1; D is undetermined. The clonotype comes from a woman aged 18-29 years in good health. The CDR3 is CASSIGQSYNEQFF. CDR3 coding DNA: TGTGCCAGTAGTATAGGCCAGAGCTACAATGAGCAGTTCTTC.